The 27 T cell receptor beta chains in this list originate from one sample, sequenced in a study of T-cell memory formation after mild COVID-19. TCRdb fed the 5' RACE reads into MiXCR, producing one record per CDR3 protein. The profile shows roughly 610,000 distinct CDR3 sequences, 15% to 20% of them singletons. The source material was PBMCs or a T cell subset sorted from them (not recorded which). The receptors were sampled from an adult woman who had mild COVID-19 (a few samples of this study predate the infection). Cell type and time point are not known.

This clonotype was seen only a few times. V usage is TRBV7-2 and J usage is TRBJ2-1; D may be TRBD2 (6 bases). CDR1 SGHTA and CDR2 FQGNSA come from the germline V gene. Trimming stripped 1 base from V and 16 bases from J, with 23 bases between. CDR3 length: 15 residues. CDR3 region: CASSLGLGLAMSQFF. The CDR3 DNA follows: TGTGCCAGCAGCTTAGGTTTAGGGCTAGCGATGAGTCAATTCTTC.

With regard to this clonotype: This may be a read error: a much more frequent sequence differs by one nucleotide. CDR3 amino acids: CASSLDMNEQYF. The CDR3 bases are TGCGCCAGCAGCTTGGACATGAACGAGCAGTACTTC. The V gene is TRBV5-1, the J gene TRBJ2-7; no definite D call. The V end was cut by 0 bases, the J end by 5 bases, with 6 bases between. Looked up from germline, CDR1 is SGHRS and CDR2 is YFSETQ. The CDR3 totals 12 residues.

The chain uses TRBV18 and TRBJ1-5; 10 bases fit TRBD1. The V segment lost 3 bases and the J segment 6 bases; nucleotides outside the gene matches: 5. This CDR3 has 15 residues. Looked up from germline, CDR1 is KGHSH and CDR2 is LQKENI. CDR3 DNA: TGTGCCAGCTCACCGGCTTGGACAGGGGGTCAGCCCCAGCATTTT. Protein: CASSPAWTGGQPQHF.

This clonotype was detected a few times. The V gene is TRBV7-9, the J gene TRBJ2-1; TRBD2 matches at 8 bases. This CDR3 contains 15 residues. V lost 5 bases to trimming and J lost 7 bases; unmatched junction nucleotides: 10. Germline values: CDR1 SEHNR, CDR2 FQNEAQ (reference sequence). Written as DNA, the CDR3 is TGTGCCAGCAGCCCCCGGGAGGGGTTTGGGAATGAGCAGTTCTTC. The encoded protein is CASSPREGFGNEQFF.

This clonotype has more than one count but fewer than ten. This rearrangement joins TRBV30 to TRBJ2-1; D perhaps matches TRBD1 (5 bases). The germline gives CDR1 GTSNPN, CDR2 SVGIG (reference sequence). Trimming removed 2 bases at V and 11 bases at J, with 10 bases between. CDR3 length equals 11 residues. CDR3 sequence: CAWSLLDKQFF. The CDR3 coding sequence is TGTGCCTGGAGTCTCTTGGACAAGCAGTTCTTC.

This clonotype showed up just a few times. The chain carries TRBV15 and TRBJ1-5; TRBD1 matches at 10 bases. Germline CDR1 and CDR2: LNHNV and YYDKDF (reference sequence). The CDR3 consists of 16 residues. Germline trimming cut 3 bases from V and 7 bases from J; bases unmatched to any gene: 9. DNA of the CDR3: TGTGCCACCAGCAGGAGGGGGGACAGGGGTCTGCAGCCCCAGCATTTT. Amino acids: CATSRRGDRGLQPQHF.

This clonotype occurred a few times. The chain employs TRBV29-1 and TRBJ2-5, with D maybe TRBD1 (6 bases). Germline-derived CDR1 and CDR2 are SQVTM and ANQGSEA. V lost 6 bases, J lost 9 bases, and 14 bases lay in between. CDR3 length: 11 residues. The CDR3 DNA reads TGCAGCGTGCGACAGGCGGTGGCCCAGTACTTC. This sequence encodes CSVRQAVAQYF.

The gene calls are TRBV7-2 and TRBJ2-7; unclear D gene. From germline, CDR1 is SGHTA and CDR2 FQGNSA. Trimming removed 0 bases from V and 2 bases from J, with 11 bases in between. This CDR3 is 15 amino acids long. Here the CDR3 DNA reads TGTGCCAGCAGCTTAGCGGGAAGCAGACCCTACGAGCAGTACTTC. Its translation is CASSLAGSRPYEQYF. Full variable domain (remainder filled in from reference TRBV7-2 and TRBJ2-7): GAGVSQSPSNKVTEKGKDVELRCDPISGHTALYWYRQSLGQGLEFLIYFQGNSAPDKSGLPSDRFSAERTGGSVSTLTIQRTQQEDSAVYLCASSLAGSRPYEQYFGPGTRLTVT.

This clonotype was detected many times. The chain has TRBV20-1 and TRBJ2-3; no firm D call. V was clipped by 3 bases and J by 4 bases, with 11 bases between them. Germline CDR1 is DFQATT and CDR2 is SNEGSKA (reference sequence). This CDR3 comprises 13 residues. The CDR3 nucleotides read TGCAGTGCTAGTCGACGAGCCCCAGATACGCAGTATTTT. It translates to CSASRRAPDTQYF.

This clonotype was counted a few times. The chain uses TRBV24-1 and TRBJ2-5; TRBD1 matches at 9 bases. J gave up 1 base and V 3 bases, and 5 bases lay outside the gene matches. This CDR3 is built from 16 residues. Germline V CDR1 and CDR2: KGHDR, SFDVKD. CDR3 sequence: CATSDPGTGSQETQYF. The CDR3 region has the DNA TGTGCCACCAGTGATCCCGGGACAGGGAGCCAAGAGACCCAGTACTTC.

This chain connects TRBV2 to TRBJ2-7; TRBD1 aligns across 10 bases. Germline V gives CDR1 SNHLY, CDR2 FYNNEI. The CDR3 runs to 16 residues. After removal of 7 bases from V and 1 base from J, the junction contained 10 bases not matched to a gene. The CDR3 DNA sequence: TGTGCCAGCACCCAGGGACAGGGGTTTGGTTCCTACGAGCAGTACTTC. This translates into CASTQGQGFGSYEQYF.

This clonotype was seen repeatedly, ten times or more. The chain carries TRBV7-9 and TRBJ2-1, with TRBD1 identical over 8 bases. Germline V gene lookup returns CDR1 SEHNR and CDR2 FQNEAQ (reference sequence). V was clipped by 7 bases and J by 10 bases; unmatched bases: 15. The CDR3 covers 15 residues. The CDR3 here is CASTLIAGGPGEQFF. Here the CDR3 DNA reads TGTGCCAGCACCCTCATAGCAGGGGGCCCGGGGGAGCAGTTCTTC.

The chain has TRBV7-2 and TRBJ1-3; tentatively, D is TRBD1 (5 bases). Trimming shortened V by 4 bases and J by 0 bases, and 10 bases separated the two germline ends. Germline CDR1 SGHTA, CDR2 FQGNSA. The CDR3 loop spans 15 amino acids. CDR3 residues: CASSSQGHSGNTIYF. CDR3 nucleotides: TGTGCCAGCAGCTCGCAGGGCCACTCTGGAAACACCATATATTTT.

This clonotype was picked up a small number of times. The V call is TRBV5-1, the J call TRBJ2-2; D not resolved. The CDR3 totals 14 residues. Deletions cut 0 bases from V and 7 bases from J, with 10 bases between. Germline-derived CDR1 and CDR2 are SGHRS and YFSETQ. This CDR3 is CASSLGDNYGELFF. The DNA for the CDR3 is TGCGCCAGCAGCTTGGGAGACAATTACGGGGAGCTGTTTTTT.

V usage is TRBV15 and J usage is TRBJ2-7; D remains unclear. This CDR3 contains 15 residues. The germline CDR1 and CDR2 sequences are LNHNV and YYDKDF (reference sequence). Between the trimmed V and J ends, which lost 3 bases and 3 bases, there was a span of 15 bases. CDR3 sequence: CATSSLESLVYEQYF. The CDR3 DNA is TGTGCCACCAGCAGTCTCGAATCTCTGGTCTACGAGCAGTACTTC.

The J gene is TRBJ2-3, the V gene TRBV29-1; 11 positions match TRBD2. With V trimmed by 6 bases and J by 5 bases, 7 bases remained unmatched. CDR3 size: 14 residues. Germline CDR1 SQVTM, CDR2 ANQGSEA. CDR3 sequence: CSVIAGGNGDTQYF. For the CDR3, the DNA is TGCAGCGTCATAGCGGGGGGGAATGGAGATACGCAGTATTTT.

This clonotype was seen a handful of times. This sequence joins TRBV3-1 and TRBJ1-2, with a tentative D call TRBD1 (5 bases). Germline lookup yields CDR1 LGHDT and CDR2 YNNKEL (reference sequence). V lost 0 bases, J lost 6 bases, and 17 bases lay in between. The CDR3 totals 16 residues. The CDR3 here is CASSQEALGGMNGYTF. CDR3 nucleotides: TGTGCCAGCAGCCAAGAGGCGTTGGGGGGGATGAATGGCTACACCTTC.

The table lists this clonotype with a few counts. The chain links TRBV29-1 to TRBJ1-2; D call uncertain. The CDR3 length is 15 residues. Trimming took off 3 bases at V and 5 bases at J, with 19 bases between the two ends. Germline V lookup: CDR1 SQVTM, CDR2 ANQGSEA. CDR3 sequence reads: CSVDVNPALPYGYTF. DNA of the CDR3: TGCAGCGTTGATGTAAATCCAGCTCTCCCGTATGGCTACACCTTC.

The chain is built from TRBV20-1 and TRBJ2-3, with 7 bases lining up with TRBD1. The CDR3 covers 13 residues. CDR1 DFQATT and CDR2 SNEGSKA come from the germline V gene (reference sequence). J gave up 8 bases and V 2 bases, and 7 bases lay outside the gene matches. CDR3 sequence (DNA): TGCAGTGCTAGACAGCCGACAGGGATTACGCAGTATTTT. This sequence encodes CSARQPTGITQYF.

Only a few counts were recorded for this clonotype. This chain joins TRBV24-1 and TRBJ2-3; D might be TRBD2 (6 bases). This CDR3 spans 13 amino acids. The germline V and J ends were trimmed by 7 bases and 2 bases, with 9 bases remaining between them. The germline gives CDR1 KGHDR, CDR2 SFDVKD. CDR3 bases: TGTGCCACCAGGGCGGGGTACACAGATACGCAGTATTTT. Residues: CATRAGYTDTQYF.

Here the CDR3 reads CASSSGEGSYEQYF. DNA of the CDR3: TGTGCCAGCAGCTCGGGGGAAGGCTCCTACGAGCAGTACTTC. This chain links TRBV13 with TRBJ2-7; possibly TRBD2 for D (6 bases). V gave up 4 bases and J gave up 0 bases, with 10 bases separating them. Germline loops: CDR1 PRHDT, CDR2 FYEKMQ (reference sequence). This CDR3 region has 14 residues.

In its sample, this clonotype was seen a few times. This CDR3 is CASSPGPSGYNEQFF. As DNA, the CDR3 is TGTGCCAGCAGCCCAGGACCTAGCGGTTACAATGAGCAGTTCTTC. The chain uses TRBV7-3 and TRBJ2-1; TRBD2 agrees at 7 bases. Germline assignment: CDR1 SGHTA and CDR2 FQGTGA. The CDR3 totals 15 residues. With 5 bases clipped from V and 4 bases from J, the junction kept 8 bases outside the gene matches.

The chain couples TRBV5-1 to TRBJ1-1; TRBD1 aligns across 9 bases. Germline values: CDR1 SGHRS, CDR2 YFSETQ. This CDR3 is 16 amino acids long. The V gene end was trimmed by 0 bases and the J gene end by 2 bases; junction bases not matched to a gene: 5. Here the CDR3 reads CASSLEVGQGNTEAFF. The CDR3 coding sequence is TGCGCCAGCAGCTTGGAGGTGGGACAGGGCAACACTGAAGCTTTCTTT.

This clonotype was recorded at least ten times. The J gene is TRBJ1-1, the V gene TRBV12-3 or TRBV12-4; tentatively, D is TRBD1 (6 bases). The CDR3 spans 15 residues. Trimming removed 3 bases from V and 1 base from J, with 12 bases in between. The CDR3 DNA reads as TGTGCCAGCAGTTTCTTAGGACAGCAGAACACTGAAGCTTTCTTT. Protein: CASSFLGQQNTEAFF.

This clonotype has a handful of counts. This chain connects TRBV11-3 to TRBJ2-5; D not certain. This CDR3 has 12 amino acids. CDR1 and CDR2 from the germline V gene are SGHNT and YENEEA. Trimming left V 6 bases short and J 5 bases short, with 10 bases between. This chain's CDR3 is CASRGPEETQYF. The CDR3 DNA reads TGTGCCAGCAGGGGTCCGGAGGAGACCCAGTACTTC. The whole variable domain, remainder taken from reference TRBV11-3 and TRBJ2-5, is EAGVVQSPRYKIIEKKQPVAFWCNPISGHNTLYWYLQNLGQGPELLIRYENEEAVDDSQLPKDRFSAERLKGVDSTLKIQPAELGDSAVYLCASRGPEETQYFGPGTRLLVL.

This chain connects TRBV7-6 to TRBJ2-3; 8 nucleotides match TRBD2. The CDR3 extends over 16 amino acids. Trimming removed 0 bases from V and 6 bases from J; junction bases left unmatched: 8. The V gene's germline CDR1 is SGHVS and CDR2 FNYEAQ. In nucleotides, the CDR3 is TGTGCCAGCAGCTTAGCCCGGACCGGCGGGAGGGATACGCAGTATTTT. Amino acids: CASSLARTGGRDTQYF.

This clonotype was found a few times. The V and J genes are TRBV3-1 and TRBJ1-1; no clear D gene. Deletions cut 0 bases from V and 0 bases from J, with 5 bases between. Germline assignment: CDR1 LGHDT and CDR2 YNNKEL (reference sequence). The CDR3 consists of 14 residues. The CDR3 region has the DNA TGTGCCAGCAGCCAAGAACCCGTGAACACTGAAGCTTTCTTT. Translating gives CASSQEPVNTEAFF.